This T cell receptor beta chain was retrieved from a study of blood T cells in healthy people across ages. General study points: It was found that TCR beta diversity correlated strongly with the percentage of naive T cells.

Then a second PCR, running roughly 6 to 11 cycles, was carried out with a sample-barcoded 5' primer and a J-beta primer mix. A tag from a template-switch adaptor with 12 random nucleotides marked each cDNA molecule. A single record per CDR3 protein comes from TCRdb applying MiXCR to the 5' RACE reads. The table includes over 600,000 distinct CDR3 sequences, around 21% detected once. The CDR3 contains 13 residues. Between the trimmed V and J ends, which lost 0 bases and 11 bases, there was a span of 14 bases. The V gene's germline CDR1 is MGHRA and CDR2 YSYEKL. A note on this clonotype: Its antigen is still unknown.

Per-sample yields of isolated PBMCs were at least 6 million. Sequencing was carried out using blood. This TCR was recovered from a man aged 65-85 years in good health. The chain combines TRBV4-1 with TRBJ2-7, with D possibly TRBD2 on 6 matching bases. The CDR3: CASSQDLRGWEYF. In DNA, the CDR3 is TGCGCCAGCAGCCAAGACCTACGGGGGTGGGAGTACTTC.